These 17 T cell receptor beta chains came from one sample sequenced in a study of T cell clones after liver transplantation. Sequencing used immunoSEQ multiplex PCR; TCRdb keeps in-frame clones, though not all of them. The repertoire holds 65,000 to 85,000 clones, 80% to 85% seen once, with approximately 2.1% in the top ten. The specimen comprised CD4+ T cells from blood, sampled around 50 months after liver transplant. These receptors all come from a human patient who received a liver transplant. Some of the T cells might come from the graft donor.

The sample holds a few counts of this clone. This chain's CDR3 is CASSRTAINQDRAGYTF. The CDR3 nucleotides are TGTGCCAGCAGCCGTACCGCGATTAACCAGGACAGGGCGGGCTACACCTTC. The chain combines TRBV7-2 with TRBJ1-2, with 8 bases fitting TRBD1. The CDR3 is 17 amino acids. Looked up from germline, CDR1 is SGHTA and CDR2 is FQGNSA. V trimming: 5 bases; J trimming: 8 bases; junction bases outside the gene matches: 19.

The chain carries TRBV19 and TRBJ1-1; the D gene is possibly TRBD1 (5 bases). This CDR3 spans 14 amino acids. Germline assignment: CDR1 LNHDA and CDR2 SQIVND (reference sequence). Trimming removed 3 bases at V and 5 bases at J, with 13 bases between. This CDR3 reads CASSMAGRKTEAFF. The CDR3 DNA is TGTGCCAGTAGTATGGCAGGGCGTAAAACTGAAGCTTTCTTT.

V is TRBV23-1 and J is TRBJ1-1, with TRBD1 matching 8 bases. TRBV23-1 is reported as an ORF; its role is uncertain. This CDR3 has 14 residues. The ends lost 0 bases at V and 10 bases at J; junction bases unmatched: 7. Here the CDR3 reads CASSQSWEQGGAFF. CDR3 coding DNA: TGCGCCAGCAGTCAATCCTGGGAACAGGGGGGAGCTTTCTTT.

This chain links TRBV28 with TRBJ2-7, with 8 bases lining up with TRBD2. The germline V gene has CDR1 MDHEN and CDR2 SYDVKM. The CDR3 has 16 amino acids. V trimming: 5 bases; J trimming: 6 bases; junction bases outside the gene matches: 15. In DNA, the CDR3 is TGTGCCAGCAGTACACCTAGCGGGCCACTCTTCGGCGAGCAGTACTTC. Protein: CASSTPSGPLFGEQYF.

The CDR3 sequence is CASRFRQPNEKLFF. For the CDR3, the DNA is TGTGCCAGCAGATTCAGACAGCCTAATGAAAAACTGTTTTTT. V gene TRBV5-6 combines with J gene TRBJ1-4; a weak D match, TRBD1 (5 bases). Germline values: CDR1 SGHDT, CDR2 YYEEEE. This CDR3 is 14 amino acids long. V was shortened by 5 bases and J by 3 bases, with 11 bases between the two germline ends.

J is TRBJ2-5 and V is TRBV9, with 12 bases matching TRBD2. V shed 2 bases and J 5 bases; nucleotides not matched to a gene: 4. The CDR3 contains 15 residues. Germline loops: CDR1 SGDLS, CDR2 YYNGEE. CDR3 sequence reads: CASSVTSGGRETQYF. CDR3 nucleotide sequence: TGTGCCAGCAGCGTTACTAGCGGGGGGCGGGAGACCCAGTACTTC.

This rearrangement joins TRBV6-6 to TRBJ1-2, with TRBD1 identical over 10 bases. The CDR3 has 13 amino acids. V gave up 7 bases and J gave up 5 bases; unmatched junction bases: 4. The germline V gene encodes CDR1 MNHNY and CDR2 SVGAGI (reference sequence). The CDR3 region is CASTGQGQYGYTF. CDR3 in DNA: TGTGCCAGCACGGGACAGGGGCAATATGGCTACACCTTC.

The chain employs TRBV7-8 and TRBJ2-1, with 8 bases matching TRBD2. In germline, CDR1 is SGHVS, CDR2 FQNEAQ. J gave up 5 bases and V 5 bases, and 14 bases lay outside the gene matches. The length of the CDR3 is 17 residues. This CDR3 reads CASSLSTGGRPHNEQFF. CDR3 bases: TGTGCCAGCAGCCTCTCAACGGGCGGGAGGCCCCACAATGAGCAGTTCTTC.

The chain employs TRBV6-5 and TRBJ1-4; 11 bases match TRBD1. There are 15 residues in the CDR3. Germline loops: CDR1 MNHEY, CDR2 SVGAGI. J gave up 7 bases and V 5 bases, and 6 bases lay outside the gene matches. The CDR3 DNA reads TGTGCCAGCAGTAGGCCCGGGACAGGGGGTGAAAAACTGTTTTTT. Translation: CASSRPGTGGEKLFF.

This clone has just one count. J is TRBJ2-7 and V is TRBV2; the match to TRBD1 covers 12 bases. The CDR3 sequence is 14 residues long. Losses at the gene ends were 5 bases for V and 6 bases for J; bases not matched to a gene: 5. Germline-derived CDR1 and CDR2 are SNHLY and FYNNEI. In DNA form, the CDR3 reads TGTGCCAGCAGTAAGGGACAGGGGGCACCCGAGCAGTACTTC. It encodes CASSKGQGAPEQYF.

This chain connects TRBV18 to TRBJ2-2; TRBD2 matches at 7 bases. CDR1 is KGHSH, CDR2 LQKENI, per germline. This CDR3 spans 16 amino acids. V shed 0 bases, J shed 6 bases, and the junction held 7 bases outside the gene matches. DNA of the CDR3: TGTGCCAGCTCACCACCTGGCGGGAGAATTGCCGGGGAGCTGTTTTTT. As protein: CASSPPGGRIAGELFF.

This chain joins TRBV2 and TRBJ2-3; D is undetermined. Trimming stripped 3 bases from V and 6 bases from J, with 16 bases between. The CDR3 is 15 residues long. Germline V CDR1 and CDR2: SNHLY, FYNNEI. DNA for the CDR3: TGTGCCAGCAGTGAGATCACGAGAGACCCCGATACGCAGTATTTT. Its protein is CASSEITRDPDTQYF.

This clone has just a few counts. V usage is TRBV4-2 and J usage is TRBJ1-2; 9 bases are shared with TRBD1. The ends lost 0 bases at V and 4 bases at J; junction bases unmatched: 3. This CDR3 is built from 15 residues. Germline assignment: CDR1 LGHNA and CDR2 YNFKEQ. The CDR3 protein is CASSQETGGGYGYTF. CDR3 sequence (DNA): TGTGCCAGCAGCCAAGAGACAGGGGGTGGCTATGGCTACACCTTC.

This clone was observed once. This chain joins TRBV2 and TRBJ2-1; 7 positions match TRBD2. The CDR3 is made up of 15 amino acids. V shed 6 bases and J 5 bases; nucleotides not matched to a gene: 10. The V gene's germline CDR1 is SNHLY and CDR2 FYNNEI. CDR3: CASRDRWLADNEQFF. The CDR3 region has the DNA TGTGCCAGCAGAGACCGTTGGCTAGCGGACAATGAGCAGTTCTTC.

V usage is TRBV7-6 and J usage is TRBJ2-3; 9 bases align to TRBD1. The CDR3 is 16 residues long. The J segment lost 4 bases and the V segment lost 5 bases, leaving 10 bases of the junction unmatched. Germline CDR1 SGHVS, CDR2 FNYEAQ. CDR3 bases: TGTGCCAGCAGCGCCCTGTTGGGACAGGGTCCAGATACGCAGTATTTT. Translation gives CASSALLGQGPDTQYF.

V usage is TRBV2 and J usage is TRBJ1-2, with D unresolved. This CDR3 has 12 amino acids. Deletions cut 7 bases from V and 9 bases from J, with 15 bases between. Looked up from germline, CDR1 is SNHLY and CDR2 is FYNNEI. The CDR3: CASNVAPGRYTF. DNA of the CDR3: TGTGCCAGCAACGTCGCCCCTGGCCGCTACACCTTC.

J is TRBJ1-1 and V is TRBV5-4, with D unclear. The ends were cut back, 3 bases at V and 1 base at J, with 13 bases in the middle. The CDR3 contains 15 residues. Germline CDR1 reads SGHNT; CDR2 reads YYREEE (reference sequence). CDR3 residues: CASSSDLGTNTEAFF. CDR3 coding DNA: TGTGCCAGCAGCTCCGACCTAGGTACGAACACTGAAGCTTTCTTT. Drawing the rest from reference TRBV5-4 and TRBJ1-1, the complete variable domain is ETGVTQSPTHLIKTRGQQVTLRCSSQSGHNTVSWYQQALGQGPQFIFQYYREEENGRGNFPPRFSGLQFPNYSSELNVNALELDDSALYLCASSSDLGTNTEAFFGQGTRLTVV.